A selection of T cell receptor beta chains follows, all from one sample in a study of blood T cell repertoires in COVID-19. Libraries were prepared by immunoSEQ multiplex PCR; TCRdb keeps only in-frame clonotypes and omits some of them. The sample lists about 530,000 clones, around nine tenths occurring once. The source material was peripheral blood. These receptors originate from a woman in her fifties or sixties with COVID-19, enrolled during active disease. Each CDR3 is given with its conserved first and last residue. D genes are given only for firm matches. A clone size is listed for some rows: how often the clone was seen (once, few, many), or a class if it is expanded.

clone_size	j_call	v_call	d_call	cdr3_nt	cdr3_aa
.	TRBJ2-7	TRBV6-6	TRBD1	TGTGCCAGCAGTCCCACCGACAGGGGAATTGACTTCACCTACGAGCAGTACTTC	CASSPTDRGIDFTYEQYF
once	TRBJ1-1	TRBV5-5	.	TGTGCCAGCAGCGTACAGGGTCATAACACTGAAGCTTTCTTT	CASSVQGHNTEAFF
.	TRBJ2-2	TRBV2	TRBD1	TGTGCCAGCAGTGGAGGGACAGGGTACGGGGAGCTGTTTTTT	CASSGGTGYGELFF
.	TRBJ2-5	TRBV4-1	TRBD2	TGCGCCAGCAGCCCCCACCGTTCAGCGGGGGAAGAGACCCAGTACTTC	CASSPHRSAGEETQYF
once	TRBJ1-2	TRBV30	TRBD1	TGTGCCTGGAGTGTCTCTACAGGGGGTGGCTACACCTTC	CAWSVSTGGGYTF
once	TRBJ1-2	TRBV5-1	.	TGCGCCAGCAGTTTAGATACCGGGACAACTAACTATGGCTACACCTTC	CASSLDTGTTNYGYTF
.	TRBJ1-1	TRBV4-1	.	TGCGCCAGCAGCCAAGGTCCATCCATGAACACTGAAGCTTTCTTT	CASSQGPSMNTEAFF
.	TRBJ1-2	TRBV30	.	TGTGCCTGGAGTAGGGGGGGAGGGACGGCCATAGGTGGCTACACCTTC	CAWSRGGGTAIGGYTF
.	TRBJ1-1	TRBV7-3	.	TGTGCCAGCAGCCGGTTGGGGGGACACACTGAAGCTTTCTTT	CASSRLGGHTEAFF
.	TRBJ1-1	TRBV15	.	TGTGCCACCAGCAGAGATCCTTACAGGGTGGACACTGAAGCTTTCTTT	CATSRDPYRVDTEAFF
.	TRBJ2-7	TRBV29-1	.	TGCAGCGTTTTCATTAGGGCCGACAGCTACGAGCAGTACTTC	CSVFIRADSYEQYF
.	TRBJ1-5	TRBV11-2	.	TGTGCCAGCAGCTTACAGGGATATCAGCCCCAGCATTTT	CASSLQGYQPQHF
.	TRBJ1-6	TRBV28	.	TGTGCCAGCAGTTCCCTCGGTCAGGATTCACCCCTCCACTTT	CASSSLGQDSPLHF
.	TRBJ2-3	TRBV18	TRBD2	TGTGCCAGCTCACCTGGGACGTCCGGGGGGTCAGATACGCAGTATTTT	CASSPGTSGGSDTQYF
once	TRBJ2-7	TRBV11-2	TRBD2	TGTGCCAGCAGCGCGAGCGGGGAAAGCTCCTACGAGCAGTACTTC	CASSASGESSYEQYF
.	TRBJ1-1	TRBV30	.	TGTGCCGGTTGTACAGGGAATACTGAAGCTTTCTTT	CAGCTGNTEAFF
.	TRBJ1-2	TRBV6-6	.	TGTGCCAGCAGCGGGGTAGTCGATGGCTACACCTTC	CASSGVVDGYTF
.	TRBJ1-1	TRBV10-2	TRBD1	TGCGCCAGCAGTGAGCATAGGGGGCCGAGCACTGAAGCTTTCTTT	CASSEHRGPSTEAFF